The 29 T cell receptor beta chains below were found in one sample sequenced in a study of T cell responses to AZD1222 COVID-19 vaccine. This table comes from immunoSEQ multiplex PCR, and its TCRdb copy is limited to in-frame clones, with some not included. Of tens of thousands of clones detected, around 85% appear once; the ten largest clones hold more than 9%. Sequencing was performed on peripheral blood, taken 28 days after the second AZD1222 dose. The source of these receptors is an adult who received the AZD1222 COVID-19 vaccine.

The rearrangement joins TRBV7-2 to TRBJ2-5, with TRBD1 matching 8 bases. Germline values: CDR1 SGHTA, CDR2 FQGNSA. With V trimmed by 8 bases and J by 5 bases, 7 bases remained unmatched. The CDR3 length is 13 residues. CDR3 in amino acids: CASGRGQGETQYF. Written as DNA, the CDR3 is TGTGCCAGCGGCAGGGGGCAGGGGGAGACCCAGTACTTC.

This chain connects TRBV27 to TRBJ1-1; the match to TRBD1 covers 11 bases. V shed 7 bases and J 4 bases; nucleotides not matched to a gene: 11. Germline assignment: CDR1 MNHEY and CDR2 SMNVEV (reference sequence). There are 16 residues in the CDR3. The CDR3 region is CASKLGQGAPGTEAFF. As DNA, the CDR3 is TGTGCCAGCAAACTCGGACAGGGGGCGCCGGGCACTGAAGCTTTCTTT.

This chain connects TRBV28 to TRBJ1-2; 8 nucleotides match TRBD1. J was trimmed by 4 bases and V by 7 bases; bases with no gene match: 26. The germline gives CDR1 MDHEN, CDR2 SYDVKM. The CDR3 runs to 20 residues. CDR3 coding DNA: TGTGCCAGCACTGCCCTCCTGGGTGACGGGAGTACAGGGGGACTCTATGGCTACACCTTC. Residues: CASTALLGDGSTGGLYGYTF.

This clone was recorded a few times. This rearrangement joins TRBV5-1 to TRBJ1-4; 8 bases map to TRBD1. The CDR3 runs 14 residues. V trimming: 0 bases; J trimming: 5 bases; junction bases outside the gene matches: 0. CDR1 and CDR2 (germline): SGHRS, YFSETQ. The CDR3 loop reads CASSLDRGNEKLFF. CDR3 nucleotide sequence: TGCGCCAGCAGCTTGGACAGGGGGAATGAAAAACTGTTTTTT.

The J gene is TRBJ1-5, the V gene TRBV4-2, with no clear D. CDR3 length: 15 amino acids. Per germline, CDR1 LGHNA and CDR2 YNFKEQ. Trimming left V 2 bases short and J 2 bases short, with 10 bases between. DNA of the CDR3: TGTGCCAGCAGCCAACAGAGCGGGGGCAATCAGCCCCAGCATTTT. Translating gives CASSQQSGGNQPQHF.

The chain combines TRBV7-9 with TRBJ2-3; D possibly corresponds to TRBD2 (5 bases). The ends were cut back, 1 base at V and 4 bases at J, with 15 bases in the middle. CDR3 size: 16 residues. CDR1 is SEHNR, CDR2 FQNEAQ, per germline (reference sequence). The CDR3 bases are TGTGCCAGCAGCTTAGTGACCCCACTAGATGCAGATACGCAGTATTTT. It is translated as CASSLVTPLDADTQYF.

The V and J genes are TRBV2 and TRBJ2-4, with D maybe TRBD1 (6 bases). This CDR3 is 15 amino acids long. Per germline, CDR1 SNHLY and CDR2 FYNNEI. Trimming removed 3 bases at V and 0 bases at J, with 9 bases between. The CDR3 DNA reads TGTGCCAGCAGTGACAGGGGTATAGCCAAAAACATTCAGTACTTC. Its protein product is CASSDRGIAKNIQYF.

The chain uses TRBV13 and TRBJ1-6; D unclear. V was clipped by 2 bases and J by 0 bases, with 5 bases between them. CDR3 length equals 15 residues. Germline-derived CDR1 and CDR2 are PRHDT and FYEKMQ (reference sequence). The CDR3 DNA reads TGTGCCAGCAGCTTATTTAACTCCTATAATTCACCCCTCCACTTT. Translation: CASSLFNSYNSPLHF.

The chain couples TRBV18 to TRBJ2-2; D gene ambiguous. V was clipped by 0 bases and J by 2 bases, with 10 bases between them. The CDR3 consists of 16 residues. Germline lookup yields CDR1 KGHSH and CDR2 LQKENI. The CDR3 here is CASSPPSAYNTGELFF. The CDR3 DNA reads TGTGCCAGCTCACCACCATCGGCTTATAACACCGGGGAGCTGTTTTTT.

This rearrangement joins TRBV28 to TRBJ2-3, with 8 bases aligning to TRBD2. V shed 8 bases, J shed 5 bases, and the junction held 6 bases outside the gene matches. The germline V gene has CDR1 MDHEN and CDR2 SYDVKM. The length of the CDR3 is 13 residues. The CDR3 coding sequence is TGTGCCAGCTCGGGAGGGAGCGTAGATACGCAGTATTTT. Protein product: CASSGGSVDTQYF.

The chain carries TRBV6-2 or TRBV6-3 and TRBJ2-2, with TRBD1 identical over 9 bases. V lost 5 bases to trimming and J lost 5 bases; unmatched junction nucleotides: 6. The length of the CDR3 is 15 residues. Germline V gene sequence: CDR1 MNHEY, CDR2 SVGEGT. This chain's CDR3 is CASSQQGAGTGELFF. CDR3 DNA sequence: TGTGCCAGCAGTCAACAGGGGGCGGGGACCGGGGAGCTGTTTTTT.

CDR3 sequence (DNA): TGCAGTGCTGCAGGTTCTTCTACCCAGTACTTC. Translating gives CSAAGSSTQYF. The rearrangement joins TRBV20-1 to TRBJ2-5; unclear D gene. V shed 5 bases and J shed 8 bases, with 12 bases lying between them. The CDR3 has 11 residues. Germline-derived CDR1 and CDR2 are DFQATT and SNEGSKA (reference sequence).

The rearrangement uses TRBV3-1 (or the pseudogene TRBV3-2) and TRBJ2-7, with TRBD1 matching over 7 bases. The V and J ends lost 1 base and 0 bases, in that order; junction bases with no gene match: 9. Germline V lookup: CDR1 LGHDT, CDR2 YNNKEL (reference sequence). The length of the CDR3 is 17 residues. Written as DNA, the CDR3 is TGTGCCAGCAGCCAAGCAAACAGGGGTTGGAGCTCCTACGAGCAGTACTTC. Translated, it gives CASSQANRGWSSYEQYF.

The chain employs TRBV19 and TRBJ1-4, with D possibly TRBD1 on 5 matching bases. Germline loops: CDR1 LNHDA, CDR2 SQIVND (reference sequence). V dropped 5 bases and J dropped 10 bases, with 14 bases sitting between them. The CDR3 loop spans 13 amino acids. CDR3 amino acids: CASSLGTYGKLFF. CDR3 DNA sequence: TGTGCCAGTAGTCTTGGGACGTATGGAAAACTGTTTTTT.

The chain couples TRBV27 to TRBJ2-7; D remains unclear. Germline values: CDR1 MNHEY, CDR2 SMNVEV (reference sequence). The CDR3 is made up of 13 amino acids. V was cut by 2 bases and J by 6 bases, with 11 bases left in between. CDR3 nucleotide sequence: TGTGCCAGCAGTTTAAATCCTCGGTTCGAGCAGTACTTC. This gives the protein CASSLNPRFEQYF.

This clone was seen just once. V usage is TRBV12-3 or TRBV12-4 and J usage is TRBJ1-2, with D possibly matching TRBD1 (5 bases). V lost 4 bases to trimming and J lost 5 bases, with 5 bases between them. The CDR3 totals 11 residues. CDR3 loop: CASSSGYGYTF. The CDR3 DNA reads as TGTGCCAGCAGTTCAGGGTATGGCTACACCTTC.

The V and J genes are TRBV7-9 and TRBJ1-1; the match to TRBD1 covers 10 bases. This CDR3 spans 19 amino acids. The V segment lost 1 base and the J segment 7 bases; nucleotides outside the gene matches: 18. In germline, CDR1 is SEHNR, CDR2 FQNEAQ (reference sequence). The CDR3 sequence is CASSLEGYVGTGAVDEAFF. The CDR3 coding sequence is TGTGCCAGCAGCTTAGAGGGGTATGTCGGGACAGGGGCAGTAGATGAAGCTTTCTTT.

The chain joins TRBV28 to TRBJ1-6; 11 bases map to TRBD1. The CDR3 is 18 residues long. The V gene's germline CDR1 is MDHEN and CDR2 SYDVKM. J gave up 5 bases and V 2 bases, and 8 bases lay outside the gene matches. The CDR3 sequence: CASSLGRGTGGDNSPLHF. Written as DNA, the CDR3 is TGTGCCAGCAGTTTAGGCAGGGGGACAGGGGGAGATAATTCACCCCTCCACTTT.

This chain links TRBV7-2 with TRBJ1-1; D remains ambiguous. Per the germline V gene, CDR1 is SGHTA and CDR2 is FQGNSA. V was trimmed by 5 bases and J by 1 base, leaving 11 bases between them. This CDR3 contains 14 residues. CDR3 nucleotides: TGTGCCAGCAGCCGGTCGACGGCGAACACTGAAGCTTTCTTT. It is translated as CASSRSTANTEAFF.

The rearrangement links TRBV7-6 to TRBJ2-3; 7 bases fit TRBD2. The CDR3 covers 16 residues. Germline loops: CDR1 SGHVS, CDR2 FNYEAQ. V lost 1 base and J lost 2; bases outside the gene matches: 6. The DNA of the CDR3 is TGTGCCAGCAGCTTAGGCCCCGGGGGGACCACAGATACGCAGTATTTT. It specifies CASSLGPGGTTDTQYF.

This clone was recorded a few times. The chain uses TRBV27 and TRBJ2-7; D remains unclear. The CDR3 runs to 11 residues. Deletions cut 5 bases from V and 8 bases from J, with 10 bases between. Germline V CDR1 and CDR2: MNHEY, SMNVEV (reference sequence). DNA for the CDR3: TGTGCCAGCAGTGAAAACAGTAAGCAGTACTTC. This codes for CASSENSKQYF.

The chain is built from TRBV14 and TRBJ1-2, with TRBD1 as a possible D gene (5 bases). V was cut by 4 bases and J by 8 bases, with 26 bases left in between. Germline CDR1 SGHDN, CDR2 FVKESK. The CDR3 is 17 residues long. The DNA of the CDR3 is TGTGCCAGCAGCCCCATCCAATCGGGACCCCCTCTTGGCGGCTACACCTTC. Amino acids: CASSPIQSGPPLGGYTF. The full variable domain, in which reference TRBV14 and TRBJ1-2 provide the parts outside the CDR3, is EAGVTQFPSHSVIEKGQTVTLRCDPISGHDNLYWYRRVMGKEIKFLLHFVKESKQDESGMPNNRFLAERTGGTYSTLKVQPAELEDSGVYFCASSPIQSGPPLGGYTFGSGTRLTVV.

In its sample, this clone was seen once. The gene calls are TRBV7-2 and TRBJ1-5; D is perhaps TRBD1 (5 bases). This CDR3 is built from 15 residues. The V and J ends lost 3 bases and 6 bases respectively, with 15 bases between them. The germline V gene has CDR1 SGHTA and CDR2 FQGNSA. CDR3 in amino acids: CASSFQGSPGQPQHF. In DNA form, the CDR3 reads TGTGCCAGCAGCTTCCAGGGTTCCCCGGGTCAGCCCCAGCATTTT.

The chain carries TRBV5-1 and TRBJ1-1; D gene ambiguous. The V gene lost 6 bases and the J gene lost 1 base, with 16 bases spanning the gap. The CDR3 extends over 15 amino acids. Per the germline V gene, CDR1 is SGHRS and CDR2 is YFSETQ. The CDR3 spells CASTPRADPNTEAFF. DNA for the CDR3: TGCGCCAGCACCCCAAGGGCTGACCCGAACACTGAAGCTTTCTTT.

This clone was found a few times. The V call is TRBV2, the J call TRBJ1-5; no clear D. The CDR3 runs to 16 residues. Trimming shortened V by 4 bases and J by 5 bases, and 18 bases separated the two germline ends. Germline V gene sequence: CDR1 SNHLY, CDR2 FYNNEI. CDR3 sequence (DNA): TGTGCCAGCAGTGTCAAGTTGGGTGCGATGGATCAGCCCCAGCATTTT. Encoded protein: CASSVKLGAMDQPQHF.

This chain links TRBV11-2 with TRBJ2-7; D possibly corresponds to TRBD1 (6 bases). The CDR3 extends over 14 amino acids. V was pared by 3 bases and J by 3 bases, with 12 bases between. The germline V gene encodes CDR1 SGHAT and CDR2 FQNNGV. The CDR3: CASSFSDSNYEQYF. The CDR3 DNA sequence: TGTGCCAGCAGCTTCTCGGACAGTAACTACGAGCAGTACTTC. The variable domain in full, completed from reference TRBV11-2 and TRBJ2-7, reads EAGVAQSPRYKIIEKRQSVAFWCNPISGHATLYWYQQILGQGPKLLIQFQNNGVVDDSQLPKDRFSAERLKGVDSTLKIQPAKLEDSAVYLCASSFSDSNYEQYFGPGTRLTVT.

The rearrangement links TRBV10-3 to TRBJ1-2; a weak D match, TRBD1 (6 bases). The V end was cut by 7 bases, the J end by 7 bases, with 13 bases between. CDR3 size: 12 residues. In germline, CDR1 is ENHRY, CDR2 SYGVKD. Written as DNA, the CDR3 is TGTGCCATCACGGAGGGGGTTGGTGGCTACACCTTC. The encoded protein is CAITEGVGGYTF.

The CDR3 DNA sequence: TGTGCCAGCAGCTTTCGGGCAGCGAACACCGGGGAGCTGTTTTTT. This translates into CASSFRAANTGELFF. This chain links TRBV7-2 with TRBJ2-2, with D uncertain. Trimming stripped 3 bases from V and 0 bases from J, with 8 bases between. Germline lookup yields CDR1 SGHTA and CDR2 FQGNSA. This CDR3 is built from 15 residues.

The chain uses TRBV19 and TRBJ1-5, with 7 bases that match TRBD1. Germline lookup yields CDR1 LNHDA and CDR2 SQIVND (reference sequence). V gave up 6 bases and J gave up 9 bases; unmatched junction bases: 14. This CDR3 region has 15 residues. The CDR3 spells CASSLGTGALRPQHF. CDR3 nucleotides: TGTGCCAGTAGCCTGGGAACAGGGGCCCTCCGGCCCCAGCATTTT. Variable domain in full (rest from reference TRBV19 and TRBJ1-5): DGGITQSPKYLFRKEGQNVTLSCEQNLNHDAMYWYRQDPGQGLRLIYYSQIVNDFQKGDIAEGYSVSREKKESFPLTVTSAQKNPTAFYLCASSLGTGALRPQHFGDGTRLSIL.